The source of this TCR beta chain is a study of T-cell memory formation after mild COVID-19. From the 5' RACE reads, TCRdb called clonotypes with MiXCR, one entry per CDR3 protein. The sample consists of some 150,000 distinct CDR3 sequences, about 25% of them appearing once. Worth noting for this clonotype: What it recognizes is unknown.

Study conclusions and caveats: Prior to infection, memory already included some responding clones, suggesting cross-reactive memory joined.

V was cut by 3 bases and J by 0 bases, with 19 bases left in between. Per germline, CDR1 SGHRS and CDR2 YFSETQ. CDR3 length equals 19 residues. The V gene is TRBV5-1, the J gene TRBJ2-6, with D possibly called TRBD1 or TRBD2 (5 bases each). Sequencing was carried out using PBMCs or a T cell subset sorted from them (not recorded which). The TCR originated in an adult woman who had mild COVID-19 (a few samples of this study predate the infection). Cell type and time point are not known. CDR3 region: CASSSPRGRVSSGANVLTF. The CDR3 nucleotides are TGCGCCAGCAGCTCACCCCGGGGCCGTGTTAGCTCTGGGGCCAACGTCCTGACTTTC.